The following is a T cell receptor (beta chain) sequence with its context. Its specificity is unknown. The data stem from a study of response to subunit inactivated influenza vaccine. Study conclusions and caveats: Authors suggested seasonal influenza vaccinations each recruit few new T cells.

This CDR3 contains 12 residues. V was clipped by 6 bases and J by 9 bases; unmatched bases: 4. CDR1 and CDR2 (germline): MNHNY, SVGAGI (reference sequence). TCRdb redid the calling of the RT-PCR reads with MiXCR, one entry per CDR3 protein. Of approximately 570,000 distinct CDR3 sequences listed, 6.5% to 8% were seen once; the top ten hold 10% to 15%. This clonotype was obtained from a man aged 45 to 70 who received an inactivated influenza vaccine. The rearrangement uses TRBV6-6 and TRBJ2-1; 8 nucleotides agree with TRBD2. This sample comprised PBMCs from blood, obtained around 25 months after vaccination. The CDR3: CASSPTSVEQFF. The CDR3, as DNA: TGTGCCAGCAGCCCGACTAGCGTTGAGCAGTTCTTC.